The T cell receptor (beta chain) described here comes from a study of T cell changes during pregnancy in multiple sclerosis. The CDR3 has 11 residues. Germline CDR1 and CDR2: DFQATT and SNEGSKA (reference sequence). V gave up 1 base and J gave up 8 bases, with 6 bases separating them. Clones were sequenced by immunoSEQ multiplex PCR, and TCRdb holds only the in-frame ones, with some missing. The table has about 50,000 clones, about 94% seen once; the top ten hold 0.35% to 0.45%. This receptor was taken from a female donor with multiple sclerosis, enrolled in a pregnancy study. J is TRBJ2-1 and V is TRBV20-1, with D unresolved. The sequencing here drew on CD4+ T cells from peripheral blood mononuclear cells, taken after pregnancy. Written as DNA, the CDR3 is TGCAGTGCTAGAGCGGTTTATGAGCAGTTCTTC. It specifies CSARAVYEQFF.